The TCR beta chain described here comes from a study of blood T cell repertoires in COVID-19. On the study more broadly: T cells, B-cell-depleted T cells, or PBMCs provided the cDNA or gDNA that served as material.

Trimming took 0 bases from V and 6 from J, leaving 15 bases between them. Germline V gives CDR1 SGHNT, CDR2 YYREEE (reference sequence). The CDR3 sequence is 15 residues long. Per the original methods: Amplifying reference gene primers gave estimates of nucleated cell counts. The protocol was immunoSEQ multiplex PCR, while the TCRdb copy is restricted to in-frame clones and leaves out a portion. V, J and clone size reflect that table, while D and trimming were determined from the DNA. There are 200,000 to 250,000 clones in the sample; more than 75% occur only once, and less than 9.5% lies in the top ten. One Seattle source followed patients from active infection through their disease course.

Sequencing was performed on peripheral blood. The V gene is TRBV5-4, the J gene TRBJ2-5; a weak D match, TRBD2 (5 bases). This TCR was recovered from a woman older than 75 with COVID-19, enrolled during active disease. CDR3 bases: TGTGCCAGCAGCTTGGACGTGGGAGTGATGAAGACCCAGTACTTC. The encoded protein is CASSLDVGVMKTQYF.